This T cell receptor beta chain derives from a study of blood T cell repertoires in COVID-19 (dated by TCRdb to about 2020). Context from the whole study: Collaborator samples came from the United States, Italy and Spain and covered acute and convalescent phases of COVID-19. The material from the prospective study consisted of cDNA or gDNA derived from T cells, B-cell-depleted T cells, or PBMCs. Subjects who had been exposed to COVID-19, were actively infected with it, or had recovered from it provided the deeply sampled blood TCRbeta repertoires that made up the dataset. A freely available public database, intended as a resource for researchers studying the immune response to SARS-CoV-2, is where the repertoires were released. The samples were drawn from two sources: the first 160 participants of the ongoing ImmuneRACE study, and fewer than 1,500 subjects contributed by 6 global collaborators. The sample metadata nearly always contained a de-identified subject ID, COVID-19 status, age in years and sex. Where available, HLA class I and class II types were taken from metadata supplied by the sample provider and were not determined by assay-based typing.

As regards this clone: Its specific antigen is unknown. Base qualities were left out, and no much larger clone turns up one base away.

Overall results and qualifications from the work: The quantity of clinical and demographic metadata differed by source and by participant and was supplied without curation.

CDR3 length: 15 amino acids, cysteine to phenylalanine. The read is trimmed to its CDR3 DNA, 45 bases read in frame from base 1. TCRbeta CDR3 regions were amplified from genomic DNA by means of the immunoSEQ Assay, a bias-controlled multiplex PCR. For the original study's pipeline: Within the assay, amplification of reference gene primers was used to estimate how many nucleated cells each sample contained. Sequence reads were collapsed and filtered to measure the absolute abundance of every unique TCRbeta CDR3 rearrangement. For each sample, productive Simpson clonality was calculated as the square root of Simpson's diversity index over productive rearrangements. TCRdb took over this immuneACCESS table, retaining in-frame rearrangements with V and J assigned. Such tables are incomplete; in checked studies, under half of the missing clones stem from an unresolved V gene, and the remainder is unexplained. V and J calls and clone size are as listed in that table; D and trimming were resolved from the DNA. Within this sample are approximately 530,000 clones, with roughly nine tenths of them counted one time only. The ten largest clonotypes hold 7.5% to 9% of the sample.

One collaborating source in Seattle enrolled patients while the patients were actively infected and followed the patients over time throughout the course of disease. Whole blood was collected in K2EDTA tubes by collaborating institutions according to the institutions' own protocols. For TCRbeta analysis, collaborators shipped samples as frozen whole blood, isolated PBMCs, or DNA extracted from either of those sample types. Sequenced: peripheral blood. The chain employs TRBV21-1 and TRBJ1-6; no check of the table's D call, TRBD1, against the DNA was made. TRBV21-1 is flagged as a pseudogene. The TCR was taken from a woman between 45 and 65 years old with COVID-19, enrolled during active disease. CDR3 reads: CASSRADRMDSPLHF. The sequence in DNA is TGTGCCAGCAGCAGGGCAGACCGGATGGATTCACCCCTCCACTTT.